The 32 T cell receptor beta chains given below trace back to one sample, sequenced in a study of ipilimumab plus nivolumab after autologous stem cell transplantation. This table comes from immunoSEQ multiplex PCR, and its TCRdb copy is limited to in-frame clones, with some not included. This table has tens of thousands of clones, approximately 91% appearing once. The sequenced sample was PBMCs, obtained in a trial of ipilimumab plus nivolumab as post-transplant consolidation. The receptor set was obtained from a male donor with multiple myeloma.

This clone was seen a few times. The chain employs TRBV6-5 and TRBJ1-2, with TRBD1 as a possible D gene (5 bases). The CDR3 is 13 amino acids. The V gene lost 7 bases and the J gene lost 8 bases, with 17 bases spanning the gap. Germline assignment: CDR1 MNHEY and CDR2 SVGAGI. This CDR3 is CASTSTGDLGYTF. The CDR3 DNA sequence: TGTGCCAGCACCTCAACAGGTGATCTCGGCTACACCTTC.

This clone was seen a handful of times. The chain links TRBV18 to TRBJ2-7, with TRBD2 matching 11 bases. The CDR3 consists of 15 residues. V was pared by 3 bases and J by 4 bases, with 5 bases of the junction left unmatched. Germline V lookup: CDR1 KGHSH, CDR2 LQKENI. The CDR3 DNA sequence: TGTGCCAGCTCACCCGGACTAGCGGGCGAATACGAGCAGTACTTC. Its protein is CASSPGLAGEYEQYF.

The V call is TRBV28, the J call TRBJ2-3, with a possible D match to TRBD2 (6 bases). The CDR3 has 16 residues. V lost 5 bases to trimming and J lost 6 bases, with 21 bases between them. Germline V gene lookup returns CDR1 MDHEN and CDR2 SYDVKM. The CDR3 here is CASSRYGTGASDTQYF. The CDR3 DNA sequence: TGTGCCAGCAGTCGGTATGGGACGGGAGCTTCGGATACGCAGTATTTT.

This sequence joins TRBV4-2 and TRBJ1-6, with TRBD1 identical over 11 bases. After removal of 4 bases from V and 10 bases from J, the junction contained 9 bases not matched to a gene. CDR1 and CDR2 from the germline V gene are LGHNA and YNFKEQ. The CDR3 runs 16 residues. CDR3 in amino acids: CASSREGQGAMSPLHF. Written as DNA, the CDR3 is TGTGCCAGCAGCCGAGAAGGACAGGGGGCGATGTCACCCCTCCACTTT.

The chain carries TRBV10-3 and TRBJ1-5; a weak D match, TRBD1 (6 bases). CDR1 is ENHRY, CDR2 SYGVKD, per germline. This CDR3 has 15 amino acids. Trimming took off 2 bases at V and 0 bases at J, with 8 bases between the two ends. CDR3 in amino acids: CAISENRASNQPQHF. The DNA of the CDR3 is TGTGCCATCAGTGAGAACAGGGCTAGCAATCAGCCCCAGCATTTT.

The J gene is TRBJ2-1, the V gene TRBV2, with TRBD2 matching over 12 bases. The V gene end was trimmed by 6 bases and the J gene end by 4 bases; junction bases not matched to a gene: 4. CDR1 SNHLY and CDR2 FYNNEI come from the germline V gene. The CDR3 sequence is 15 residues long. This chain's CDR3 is CASRRTSGDYNEQFF. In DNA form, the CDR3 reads TGTGCCAGCAGGAGGACTAGCGGGGATTACAATGAGCAGTTCTTC.

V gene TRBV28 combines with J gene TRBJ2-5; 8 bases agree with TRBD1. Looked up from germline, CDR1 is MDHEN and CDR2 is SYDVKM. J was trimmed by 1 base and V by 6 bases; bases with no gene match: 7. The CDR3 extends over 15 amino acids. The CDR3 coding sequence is TGTGCCAGCAGCCGTAGGGACAGGCGCCAAGAGACCCAGTACTTC. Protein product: CASSRRDRRQETQYF.

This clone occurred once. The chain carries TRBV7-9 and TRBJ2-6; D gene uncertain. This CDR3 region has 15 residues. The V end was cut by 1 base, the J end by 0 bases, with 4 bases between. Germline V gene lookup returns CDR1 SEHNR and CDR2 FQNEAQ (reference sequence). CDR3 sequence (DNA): TGTGCCAGCAGCTTAGACGACTCTGGGGCCAACGTCCTGACTTTC. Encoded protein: CASSLDDSGANVLTF.

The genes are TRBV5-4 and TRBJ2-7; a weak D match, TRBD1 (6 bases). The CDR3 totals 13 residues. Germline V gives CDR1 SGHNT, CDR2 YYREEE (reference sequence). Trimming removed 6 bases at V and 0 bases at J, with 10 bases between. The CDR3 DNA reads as TGTGCCAGCAACCTGGACAGCTCCTACGAGCAGTACTTC. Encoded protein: CASNLDSSYEQYF.

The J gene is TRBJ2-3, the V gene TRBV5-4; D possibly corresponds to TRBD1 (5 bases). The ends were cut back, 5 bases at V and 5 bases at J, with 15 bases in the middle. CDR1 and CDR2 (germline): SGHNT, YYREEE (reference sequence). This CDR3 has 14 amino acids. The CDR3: CASSSKQAGDTQYF. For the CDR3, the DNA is TGTGCCAGCAGTTCAAAACAGGCCGGAGATACGCAGTATTTT.

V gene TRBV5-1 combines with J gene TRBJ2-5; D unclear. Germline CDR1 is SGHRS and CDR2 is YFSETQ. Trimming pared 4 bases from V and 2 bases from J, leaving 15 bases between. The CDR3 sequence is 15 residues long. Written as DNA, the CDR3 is TGCGCCAGCAGCCCTAGGTGGAACATACAAGAGACCCAGTACTTC. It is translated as CASSPRWNIQETQYF.

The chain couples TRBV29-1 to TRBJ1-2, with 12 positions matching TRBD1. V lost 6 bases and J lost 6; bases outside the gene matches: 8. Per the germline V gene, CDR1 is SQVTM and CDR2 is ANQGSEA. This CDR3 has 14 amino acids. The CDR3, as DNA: TGCAGCGTCAGGTCGGGACAGGGGGCGGATGGCTACACCTTC. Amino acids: CSVRSGQGADGYTF.

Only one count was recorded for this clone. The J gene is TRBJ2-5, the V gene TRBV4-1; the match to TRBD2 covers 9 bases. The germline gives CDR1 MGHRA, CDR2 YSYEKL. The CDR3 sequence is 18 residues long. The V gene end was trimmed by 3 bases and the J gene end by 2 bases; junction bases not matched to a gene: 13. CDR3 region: CASSHPAGRAGGQETQYF. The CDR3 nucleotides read TGCGCCAGCAGCCACCCGGCGGGCCGGGCGGGAGGGCAAGAGACCCAGTACTTC.

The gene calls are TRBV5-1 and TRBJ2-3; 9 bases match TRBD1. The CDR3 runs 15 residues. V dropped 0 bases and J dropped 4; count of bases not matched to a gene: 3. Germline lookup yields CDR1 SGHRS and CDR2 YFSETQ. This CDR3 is CASSLVGQGSDTQYF. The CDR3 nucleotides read TGCGCCAGCAGCTTGGTGGGACAGGGATCAGATACGCAGTATTTT.

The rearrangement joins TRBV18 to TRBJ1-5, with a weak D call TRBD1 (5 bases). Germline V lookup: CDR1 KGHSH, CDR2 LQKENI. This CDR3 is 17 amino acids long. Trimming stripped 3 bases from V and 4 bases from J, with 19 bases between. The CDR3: CASSPRGRGGGNQPQHF. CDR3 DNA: TGTGCCAGCTCACCCCGGGGACGGGGCGGGGGTAATCAGCCCCAGCATTTT.

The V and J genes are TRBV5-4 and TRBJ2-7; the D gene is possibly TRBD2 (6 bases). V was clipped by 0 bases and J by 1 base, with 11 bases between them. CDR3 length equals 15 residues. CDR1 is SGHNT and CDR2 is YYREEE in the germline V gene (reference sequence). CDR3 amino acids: CASSLAGGISYEQYF. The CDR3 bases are TGTGCCAGCAGCTTGGCCGGCGGGATTTCCTACGAGCAGTACTTC. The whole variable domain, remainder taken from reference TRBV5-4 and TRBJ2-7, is ETGVTQSPTHLIKTRGQQVTLRCSSQSGHNTVSWYQQALGQGPQFIFQYYREEENGRGNFPPRFSGLQFPNYSSELNVNALELDDSALYLCASSLAGGISYEQYFGPGTRLTVT.

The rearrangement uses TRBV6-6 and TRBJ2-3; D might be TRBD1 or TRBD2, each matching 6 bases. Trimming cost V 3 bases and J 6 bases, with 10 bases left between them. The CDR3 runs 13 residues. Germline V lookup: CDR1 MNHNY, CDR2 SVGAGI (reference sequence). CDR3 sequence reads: CASSYRGRDTQYF. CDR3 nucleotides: TGTGCCAGCAGTTATCGGGGGCGGGATACGCAGTATTTT.

CDR3 residues: CASSVGIGVRGTIGTDTQYF. The CDR3 coding sequence is TGTGCCAGCAGCGTAGGGATCGGGGTTCGGGGAACGATCGGCACAGATACGCAGTATTTT. The chain joins TRBV9 to TRBJ2-3; D might be TRBD2 (5 bases). This CDR3 is built from 20 residues. Germline V gene lookup returns CDR1 SGDLS and CDR2 YYNGEE. Between the trimmed V and J ends, which lost 0 bases and 1 base, there was a span of 24 bases.

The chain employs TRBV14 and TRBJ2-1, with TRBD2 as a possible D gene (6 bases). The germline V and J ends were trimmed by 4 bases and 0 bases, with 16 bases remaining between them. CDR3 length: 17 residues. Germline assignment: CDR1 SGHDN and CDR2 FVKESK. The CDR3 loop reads CASSPLAGRGSYNEQFF. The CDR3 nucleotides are TGTGCCAGCAGCCCGCTGGCGGGAAGGGGCTCCTACAATGAGCAGTTCTTC.

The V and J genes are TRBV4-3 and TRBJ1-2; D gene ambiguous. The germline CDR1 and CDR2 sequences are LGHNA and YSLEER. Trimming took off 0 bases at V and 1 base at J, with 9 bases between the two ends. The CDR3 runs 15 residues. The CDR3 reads CASSQDLGVNYGYTF. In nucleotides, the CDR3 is TGCGCCAGCAGCCAAGATTTAGGAGTTAACTATGGCTACACCTTC.

The CDR3 spells CASTSGGARDTQYF. The CDR3 nucleotides are TGTGCCTCGACTAGCGGGGGGGCTCGGGATACGCAGTATTTT. The chain carries TRBV30 and TRBJ2-3; 14 bases agree with TRBD2. Germline-derived CDR1 and CDR2 are GTSNPN and SVGIG (reference sequence). V shed 7 bases and J 6 bases; nucleotides not matched to a gene: 6. The CDR3 runs to 14 residues.

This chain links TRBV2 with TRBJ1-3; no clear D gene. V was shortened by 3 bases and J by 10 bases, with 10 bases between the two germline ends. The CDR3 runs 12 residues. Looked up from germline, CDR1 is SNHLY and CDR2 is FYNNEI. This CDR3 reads CASSERVATIYF. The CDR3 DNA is TGTGCCAGCAGTGAGCGAGTCGCGACCATATATTTT.

The DNA for the CDR3 is TGCGCCAGCAGCTTGGAAGCGGGAGGTGATGAGCAGTTCTTC. Translated, it gives CASSLEAGGDEQFF. This chain uses TRBV5-1 with TRBJ2-1, with 9 bases aligning to TRBD2. V lost 0 bases and J lost 8; bases outside the gene matches: 3. The germline V gene encodes CDR1 SGHRS and CDR2 YFSETQ. The CDR3 has 14 amino acids.

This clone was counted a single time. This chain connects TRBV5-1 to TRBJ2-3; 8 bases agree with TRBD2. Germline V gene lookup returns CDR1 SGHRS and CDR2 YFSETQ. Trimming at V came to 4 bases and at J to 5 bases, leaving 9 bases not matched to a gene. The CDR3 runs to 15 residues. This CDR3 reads CASSDTGGRGDTQYF. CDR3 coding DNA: TGCGCCAGCAGCGATACGGGAGGGCGGGGAGATACGCAGTATTTT.

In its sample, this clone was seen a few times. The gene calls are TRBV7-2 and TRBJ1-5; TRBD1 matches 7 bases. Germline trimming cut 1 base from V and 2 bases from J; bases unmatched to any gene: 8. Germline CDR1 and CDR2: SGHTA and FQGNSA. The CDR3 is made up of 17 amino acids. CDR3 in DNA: TGTGCCAGCAGCTTAGGTGGCAGGGGGACAGGCAATCAGCCCCAGCATTTT. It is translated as CASSLGGRGTGNQPQHF.

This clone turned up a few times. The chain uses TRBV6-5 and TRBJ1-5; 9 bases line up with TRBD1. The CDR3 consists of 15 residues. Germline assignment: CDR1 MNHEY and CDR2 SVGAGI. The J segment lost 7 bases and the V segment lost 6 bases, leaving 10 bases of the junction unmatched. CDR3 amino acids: CASSQDWTGEQPQHF. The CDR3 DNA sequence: TGTGCCAGCAGCCAGGATTGGACAGGGGAGCAGCCCCAGCATTTT.

The CDR3: CASSLDDNQPQHF. The CDR3 DNA is TGTGCCAGCAGCTTAGATGACAATCAGCCCCAGCATTTT. V gene TRBV7-3 combines with J gene TRBJ1-5; D gene unclear. CDR1 and CDR2 from the germline V gene are SGHTA and FQGTGA. Between the trimmed V and J ends, which lost 2 bases and 3 bases, there was a span of 5 bases. The CDR3 runs to 13 residues.

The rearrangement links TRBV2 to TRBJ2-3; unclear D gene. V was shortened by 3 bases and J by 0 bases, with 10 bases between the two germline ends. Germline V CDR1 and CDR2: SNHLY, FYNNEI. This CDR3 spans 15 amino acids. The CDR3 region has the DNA TGTGCCAGCAGTGAGTTGGTTGGCAGCACAGATACGCAGTATTTT. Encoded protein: CASSELVGSTDTQYF.

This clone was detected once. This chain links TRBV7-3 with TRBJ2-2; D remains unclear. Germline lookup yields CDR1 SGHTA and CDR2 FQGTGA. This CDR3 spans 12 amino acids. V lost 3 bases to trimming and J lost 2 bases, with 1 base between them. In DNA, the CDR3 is TGTGCCAGCAGCTTCAACACCGGGGAGCTGTTTTTT. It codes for CASSFNTGELFF.

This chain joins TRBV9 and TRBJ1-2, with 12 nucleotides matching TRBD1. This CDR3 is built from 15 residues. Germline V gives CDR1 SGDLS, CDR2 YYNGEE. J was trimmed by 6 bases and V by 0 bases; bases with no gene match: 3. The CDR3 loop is CASSVEGQGADGYTF. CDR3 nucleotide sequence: TGTGCCAGCAGCGTAGAGGGACAGGGGGCCGATGGCTACACCTTC.

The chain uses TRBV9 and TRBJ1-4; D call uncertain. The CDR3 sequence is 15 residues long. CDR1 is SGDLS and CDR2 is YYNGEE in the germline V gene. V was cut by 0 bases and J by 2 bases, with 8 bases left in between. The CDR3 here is CASSVGRVTNEKLFF. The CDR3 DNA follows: TGTGCCAGCAGCGTAGGGAGGGTCACTAATGAAAAACTGTTTTTT.

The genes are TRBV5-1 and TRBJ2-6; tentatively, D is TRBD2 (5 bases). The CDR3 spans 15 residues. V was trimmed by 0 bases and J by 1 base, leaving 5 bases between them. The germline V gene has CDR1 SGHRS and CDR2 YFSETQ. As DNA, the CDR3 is TGCGCCAGCAGCTTGGGAGGGTCTGGGGCCAACGTCCTGACTTTC. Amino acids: CASSLGGSGANVLTF. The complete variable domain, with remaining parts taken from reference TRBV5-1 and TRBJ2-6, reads KAGVTQTPRYLIKTRGQQVTLSCSPISGHRSVSWYQQTPGQGLQFLFEYFSETQRNKGNFPGRFSGRQFSNSRSEMNVSTLELGDSALYLCASSLGGSGANVLTFGAGSRLTVL.